Following are 14 T cell receptor beta chains from one sample sequenced in a study of shared clonotypes between healthy human individuals (dated by TCRdb to the early 2020s). Receptor libraries were prepared by the immunoSEQ multiplex PCR assay. TCRdb took over this immuneACCESS table, retaining in-frame rearrangements with V and J assigned. Such tables are incomplete; in checked studies, under half of the missing clones stem from an unresolved V gene, and the remainder is unexplained. The sample table shows over 850,000 clones, and roughly 74% are seen once. The ten biggest clones cover under 0.65% of the sample. Sequenced input: memory CD4+ T cells from PBMCs. In the paper's terms, the cell subset or site label means: CD45RA-negative fraction. These receptors all come from a man aged 18 to 35 in good health. Some clones in this sample may be carry-over from other donors' samples.

The J gene is TRBJ2-1, the V gene TRBV5-1; D remains unclear. Trimming took off 4 bases at V and 0 bases at J, with 11 bases between the two ends. Germline loops: CDR1 SGHRS, CDR2 YFSETQ. This CDR3 has 15 amino acids. The CDR3 loop reads CASSPQASSYNEQFF. CDR3 in DNA: TGCGCCAGCAGCCCCCAAGCAAGCTCCTACAATGAGCAGTTCTTC. Variable domain in full (rest from reference TRBV5-1 and TRBJ2-1): KAGVTQTPRYLIKTRGQQVTLSCSPISGHRSVSWYQQTPGQGLQFLFEYFSETQRNKGNFPGRFSGRQFSNSRSEMNVSTLELGDSALYLCASSPQASSYNEQFFGPGTRLTVL.

This chain uses TRBV7-3 with TRBJ2-7, with D possibly matching TRBD1 (5 bases). The V gene's germline CDR1 is SGHTA and CDR2 FQGTGA. The CDR3 has 15 amino acids. V was trimmed by 4 bases and J by 4 bases, leaving 17 bases between them. This CDR3 reads CASSSPQGPFYEQYF. CDR3 in DNA: TGTGCCAGCAGCTCTCCCCAGGGCCCCTTTTACGAGCAGTACTTC.

The rearrangement uses TRBV4-1 and TRBJ2-2; D perhaps matches TRBD1 (6 bases). In germline, CDR1 is MGHRA, CDR2 YSYEKL. The length of the CDR3 is 15 residues. V was pared by 4 bases and J by 5 bases, with 14 bases between. In DNA, the CDR3 is TGCGCCAGCAGCCGGGGAGAGGGGGTAACCGGGGAGCTGTTTTTT. Translating it yields CASSRGEGVTGELFF.

Turning to this clone: With a much larger clone just one base away, this may be a read error. The sample has other DNA sequences that encode this CDR3 too. This chain uses TRBV7-2 with TRBJ2-3; D unclear. Trimming removed 3 bases at V and 1 base at J, with 5 bases between. The CDR3 contains 13 residues. Looked up from germline, CDR1 is SGHTA and CDR2 is FQGNSA. The CDR3 loop is CASSFRGTDTQYF. CDR3 DNA: TGTGCCAGCAGCTTCCGGGGCACAGATACGCAGTATTTT.

The chain joins TRBV5-4 to TRBJ2-6; 7 positions match TRBD1. From germline, CDR1 is SGHNT and CDR2 YYREEE (reference sequence). The CDR3 contains 15 residues. V was clipped by 5 bases and J by 2 bases; unmatched bases: 4. The CDR3: CASSGRGPGANVLTF. CDR3 in DNA: TGTGCCAGCAGTGGTAGGGGGCCTGGGGCCAACGTCCTGACTTTC. Using reference TRBV5-4 and TRBJ2-6 for the parts outside the CDR3, the full variable domain is ETGVTQSPTHLIKTRGQQVTLRCSSQSGHNTVSWYQQALGQGPQFIFQYYREEENGRGNFPPRFSGLQFPNYSSELNVNALELDDSALYLCASSGRGPGANVLTFGAGSRLTVL.

As concerns this clone: Other DNA variants within this sample encode the same CDR3. The gene calls are TRBV5-1 and TRBJ2-5, with D tentatively TRBD1 or TRBD2 (6 bases each). The CDR3 length is 14 residues. The V gene's germline CDR1 is SGHRS and CDR2 YFSETQ. V lost 0 bases and J 2 bases, leaving 8 bases between the germline ends. CDR3 coding DNA: TGCGCCAGCAGCTTGGAAGGGGGGCAAGAGACCCAGTACTTC. Protein sequence: CASSLEGGQETQYF. Full variable domain (outside the CDR3, taken from reference TRBV5-1 and TRBJ2-5): KAGVTQTPRYLIKTRGQQVTLSCSPISGHRSVSWYQQTPGQGLQFLFEYFSETQRNKGNFPGRFSGRQFSNSRSEMNVSTLELGDSALYLCASSLEGGQETQYFGPGTRLLVL.

A word on this clone: Other nucleotide sequences from this sample produce the same CDR3. The CDR3 DNA sequence: TGTGCCTGGAGTCCCTGGAACACTGAAGCTTTCTTT. Its protein product is CAWSPWNTEAFF. V usage is TRBV30 and J usage is TRBJ1-1; D remains unclear. The ends were cut back, 2 bases at V and 1 base at J, with 5 bases in the middle. The CDR3 spans 12 residues. Germline V gives CDR1 GTSNPN, CDR2 SVGIG (reference sequence). Using reference TRBV30 and TRBJ1-1 for the parts outside the CDR3, the full variable domain is SQTIHQWPATLVQPVGSPLSLECTVEGTSNPNLYWYRQAAGRGLQLLFYSVGIGQISSEVPQNLSASRPQDRQFILSSKKLLLSDSGFYLCAWSPWNTEAFFGQGTRLTVV.

This CDR3 reads CASRYTSGGELFF. The CDR3 DNA sequence: TGTGCCAGCAGATACACTAGCGGCGGGGAGCTGTTTTTT. The chain employs TRBV2 and TRBJ2-2; 8 bases are a match to TRBD2. Germline V lookup: CDR1 SNHLY, CDR2 FYNNEI. The junction had 4 bases not matched to a gene; V was cut back by 6 bases and J by 7 bases. The CDR3 sequence is 13 residues long. Using reference TRBV2 and TRBJ2-2 for the parts outside the CDR3, the full variable domain is EPEVTQTPSHQVTQMGQEVILRCVPISNHLYFYWYRQILGQKVEFLVSFYNNEISEKSEIFDDQFSVERPDGSNFTLKIRSTKLEDSAMYFCASRYTSGGELFFGEGSRLTVL.

The genes are TRBV25-1 and TRBJ2-7; tentative D call: TRBD1 (5 bases). Trimming removed 8 bases at V and 2 bases at J, with 16 bases between. There are 14 residues in the CDR3. The germline V gene encodes CDR1 MGHDK and CDR2 SYGVNS. CDR3 bases: TGTGCCAGCGCAGGCTTAGGGGCCACCTACGAGCAGTACTTC. Residues: CASAGLGATYEQYF.

This chain connects TRBV6-1 to TRBJ2-1, with TRBD1 identical over 7 bases. The CDR3 covers 14 residues. V was clipped by 7 bases and J by 3 bases; unmatched bases: 6. The germline CDR1 and CDR2 sequences are MNHNS and SASEGT. CDR3 nucleotides: TGTGCCAGCACTCCGGGACAGCACTACAATGAGCAGTTCTTC. It translates to CASTPGQHYNEQFF.

The chain couples TRBV2 to TRBJ1-4, with 8 bases identical to TRBD1. The germline CDR1 and CDR2 sequences are SNHLY and FYNNEI. Losses at the gene ends were 6 bases for V and 2 bases for J; bases not matched to a gene: 5. The CDR3 contains 15 residues. CDR3 in DNA: TGTGCCAGCAGCCTCCGGACAGGGACTAATGAAAAACTGTTTTTT. Its protein is CASSLRTGTNEKLFF.

The rearrangement joins TRBV5-1 to TRBJ2-2, with TRBD1 matching 9 bases. The ends lost 4 bases at V and 4 bases at J; junction bases unmatched: 8. CDR3 length: 16 amino acids. Germline V gene lookup returns CDR1 SGHRS and CDR2 YFSETQ. CDR3 DNA: TGCGCCAGCAGCCCGGCGGGACAGGGTACCACCGGGGAGCTGTTTTTT. It translates to CASSPAGQGTTGELFF.

The DNA of the CDR3 is TGTGCCAGCAGCCCTTTCGGGGTGTTTGATGGCTACACCTTC. Protein: CASSPFGVFDGYTF. The genes are TRBV11-2 and TRBJ1-2; no reliable D call. The germline V gene encodes CDR1 SGHAT and CDR2 FQNNGV. This CDR3 region has 14 residues. The ends were cut back, 5 bases at V and 6 bases at J, with 16 bases in the middle. Using reference TRBV11-2 and TRBJ1-2 for the parts outside the CDR3, the full variable domain is EAGVAQSPRYKIIEKRQSVAFWCNPISGHATLYWYQQILGQGPKLLIQFQNNGVVDDSQLPKDRFSAERLKGVDSTLKIQPAKLEDSAVYLCASSPFGVFDGYTFGSGTRLTVV.

J is TRBJ1-2 and V is TRBV5-4; 10 nucleotides agree with TRBD1. The CDR3 extends over 13 amino acids. Germline V gene sequence: CDR1 SGHNT, CDR2 YYREEE (reference sequence). V was clipped by 4 bases and J by 6 bases; unmatched bases: 3. CDR3 in DNA: TGTGCCAGCAGCGAGGGACAGGGGAATGGCTACACCTTC. Translation gives CASSEGQGNGYTF.